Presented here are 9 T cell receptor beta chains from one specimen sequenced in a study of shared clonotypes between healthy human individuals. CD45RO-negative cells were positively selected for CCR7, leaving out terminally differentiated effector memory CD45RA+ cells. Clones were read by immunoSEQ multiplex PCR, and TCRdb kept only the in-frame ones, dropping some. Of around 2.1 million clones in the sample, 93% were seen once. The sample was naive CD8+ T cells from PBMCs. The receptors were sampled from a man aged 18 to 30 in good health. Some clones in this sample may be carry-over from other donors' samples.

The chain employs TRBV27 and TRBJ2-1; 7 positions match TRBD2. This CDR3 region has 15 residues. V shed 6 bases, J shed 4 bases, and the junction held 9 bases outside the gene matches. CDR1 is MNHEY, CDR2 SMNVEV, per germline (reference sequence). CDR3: CASRIRAGAYNEQFF. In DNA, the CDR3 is TGTGCCAGCAGGATTCGGGCGGGAGCATACAATGAGCAGTTCTTC.

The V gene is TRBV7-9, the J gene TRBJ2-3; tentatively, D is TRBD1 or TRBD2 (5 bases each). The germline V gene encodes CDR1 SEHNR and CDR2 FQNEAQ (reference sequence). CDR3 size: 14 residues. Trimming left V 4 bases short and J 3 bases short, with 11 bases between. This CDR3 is CASSWGGQTDTQYF. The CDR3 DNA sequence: TGTGCCAGCAGCTGGGGCGGGCAGACAGATACGCAGTATTTT.

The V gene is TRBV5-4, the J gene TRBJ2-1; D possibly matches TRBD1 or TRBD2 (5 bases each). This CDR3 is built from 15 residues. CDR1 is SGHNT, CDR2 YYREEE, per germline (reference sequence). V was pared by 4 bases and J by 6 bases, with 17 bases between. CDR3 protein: CASSPGTPHLNEQFF. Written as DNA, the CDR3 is TGTGCCAGCAGCCCGGGGACGCCACACCTCAATGAGCAGTTCTTC. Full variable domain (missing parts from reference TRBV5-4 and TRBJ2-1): ETGVTQSPTHLIKTRGQQVTLRCSSQSGHNTVSWYQQALGQGPQFIFQYYREEENGRGNFPPRFSGLQFPNYSSELNVNALELDDSALYLCASSPGTPHLNEQFFGPGTRLTVL.

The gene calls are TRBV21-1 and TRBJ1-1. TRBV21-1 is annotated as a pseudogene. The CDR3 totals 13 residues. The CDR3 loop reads CASSKVGMKEAFF. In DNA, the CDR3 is TGTGCCAGCAGCAAAGTGGGGATGAAAGAGGCTTTCTTT.

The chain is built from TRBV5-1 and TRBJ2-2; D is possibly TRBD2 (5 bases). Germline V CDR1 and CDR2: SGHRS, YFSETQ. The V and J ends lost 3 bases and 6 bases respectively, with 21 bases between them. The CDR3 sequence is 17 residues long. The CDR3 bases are TGCGCCAGCAGCTCACCCGACCGGGATTTAATACCCGGGGAGCTGTTTTTT. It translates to CASSSPDRDLIPGELFF.

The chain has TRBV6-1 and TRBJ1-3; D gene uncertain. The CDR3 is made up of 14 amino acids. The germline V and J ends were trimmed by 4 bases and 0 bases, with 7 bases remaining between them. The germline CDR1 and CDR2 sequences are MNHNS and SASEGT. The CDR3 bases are TGTGCCAGCAGTGTGGGTGCCTCTGGAAACACCATATATTTT. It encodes CASSVGASGNTIYF.

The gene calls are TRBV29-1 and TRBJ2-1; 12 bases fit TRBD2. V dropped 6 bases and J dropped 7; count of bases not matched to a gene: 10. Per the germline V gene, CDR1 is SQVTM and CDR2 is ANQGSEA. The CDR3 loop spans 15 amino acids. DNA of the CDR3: TGCAGCGTGCAACCCCTAGCGGGAGGGAATAATGAGCAGTTCTTC. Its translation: CSVQPLAGGNNEQFF.

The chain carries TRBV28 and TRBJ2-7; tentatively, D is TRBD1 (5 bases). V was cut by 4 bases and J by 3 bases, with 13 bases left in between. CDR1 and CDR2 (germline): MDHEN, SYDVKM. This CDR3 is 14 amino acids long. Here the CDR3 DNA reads TGTGCCAGCAGTTCTCAGACAGAAGGCTACGAGCAGTACTTC. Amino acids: CASSSQTEGYEQYF. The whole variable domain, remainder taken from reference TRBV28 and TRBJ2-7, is DVKVTQSSRYLVKRTGEKVFLECVQDMDHENMFWYRQDPGLGLRLIYFSYDVKMKEKGDIPEGYSVSREKKERFSLILESASTNQTSMYLCASSSQTEGYEQYFGPGTRLTVT.

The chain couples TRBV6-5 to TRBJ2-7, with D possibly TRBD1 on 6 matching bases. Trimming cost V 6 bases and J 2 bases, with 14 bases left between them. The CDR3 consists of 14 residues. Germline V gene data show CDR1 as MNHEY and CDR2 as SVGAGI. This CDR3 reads CASRNRVGAYEQYF. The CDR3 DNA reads TGTGCCAGCAGAAACAGGGTTGGAGCCTACGAGCAGTACTTC.